A selection of T cell receptor beta chains follows, all from one sample in a study of early T cells in non-severe SARS-CoV-2 infection. TCRdb re-called the 5' RACE reads through MiXCR, storing one row per CDR3 protein. The sample yields 40,000 to 60,000 distinct CDR3 sequences, roughly 6% seen once. The input for sequencing was whole blood, taken at baseline. Receptors originate from an adult who was a healthcare worker with PCR-confirmed SARS-CoV-2 infection or an uninfected control (not recorded which). Each CDR3 is given with its conserved first and last residue. The D gene is left open where the match is weak. The size of a clone is reported for some rows only, either as once, few or many, or as a class for expanded clones.

CDR3 protein: CASRVREDTEAFF
CDR3 DNA: TGTGCCAGCAGGGTCAGGGAAGACACTGAAGCTTTCTTT
J gene: TRBJ1-1
D gene: .
V gene: TRBV12-3/TRBV12-4
clone size: few

CDR3 protein: CVSSLDTSGGPLGAQYF
CDR3 DNA: TGTGTCAGCAGCTTAGATACCAGCGGGGGACCCTTGGGGGCCCAGTACTTC
J gene: TRBJ2-5
D gene: TRBD2
V gene: TRBV11-2
clone size: once

CDR3 protein: CSAPILNEQFF
CDR3 DNA: TGCAGTGCTCCTATCTTGAATGAGCAGTTCTTC
J gene: TRBJ2-1
D gene: .
V gene: TRBV20-1
clone size: many

CDR3 protein: CASSVGVADTQYF
CDR3 DNA: TGTGCCAGCAGTGTTGGTGTGGCGGATACGCAGTATTTT
J gene: TRBJ2-3
D gene: .
V gene: TRBV2
clone size: .

CDR3 protein: CASSLLDGSPLYGYTF
CDR3 DNA: TGTGCCAGCAGTTTACTTGATGGTTCTCCCCTCTATGGCTACACCTTC
J gene: TRBJ1-2
D gene: .
V gene: TRBV12-3/TRBV12-4
clone size: .

CDR3 protein: CASSPNSPLGNRYTF
CDR3 DNA: TGTGCCAGCTCACCGAATTCCCCACTTGGGAATCGCTACACCTTC
J gene: TRBJ1-2
D gene: .
V gene: TRBV18
clone size: many

CDR3 protein: CASSPNHRTGGLPGGNEQFF
CDR3 DNA: TGTGCCAGCAGCCCAAACCATCGGACAGGGGGACTGCCTGGGGGCAATGAGCAGTTCTTC
J gene: TRBJ2-1
D gene: TRBD1
V gene: TRBV6-5
clone size: many

CDR3 protein: CASRPGQKTYEQYF
CDR3 DNA: TGTGCCAGCAGGCCGGGACAGAAGACGTACGAGCAGTACTTC
J gene: TRBJ2-7
D gene: TRBD1
V gene: TRBV27
clone size: .

CDR3 protein: CASSQEPGTGGYGYTF
CDR3 DNA: TGCGCCAGCAGCCAAGAACCCGGGACAGGGGGCTATGGCTACACCTTC
J gene: TRBJ1-2
D gene: TRBD1
V gene: TRBV4-3
clone size: many

CDR3 protein: CASSQHGQGEAFF
CDR3 DNA: TGCGCCAGCAGCCAACACGGACAGGGAGAAGCTTTCTTT
J gene: TRBJ1-1
D gene: TRBD1
V gene: TRBV4-3
clone size: .

CDR3 protein: CASSYFGQGTDTQYF
CDR3 DNA: TGTGCCAGCAGTTATTTCGGACAGGGAACAGATACGCAGTATTTT
J gene: TRBJ2-3
D gene: TRBD1
V gene: TRBV6-2/TRBV6-3
clone size: many

CDR3 protein: CASSVARTGVNEQFF
CDR3 DNA: TGTGCCAGCAGCGTAGCTCGGACAGGGGTCAATGAGCAGTTCTTC
J gene: TRBJ2-1
D gene: TRBD1
V gene: TRBV9
clone size: few

CDR3 protein: CASSFWTGGNNEQFF
CDR3 DNA: TGTGCCAGCAGTTTTTGGACAGGGGGTAACAATGAGCAGTTCTTC
J gene: TRBJ2-1
D gene: TRBD1
V gene: TRBV12-3/TRBV12-4
clone size: few

CDR3 protein: CASSFRSGGNNEQFF
CDR3 DNA: TGTGCCAGCAGCTTCAGGAGCGGGGGGAACAATGAGCAGTTCTTC
J gene: TRBJ2-1
D gene: TRBD2
V gene: TRBV11-2
clone size: many

CDR3 protein: CSVGVSTEQFF
CDR3 DNA: TGCAGCGTTGGAGTTAGCACTGAGCAGTTCTTC
J gene: TRBJ2-1
D gene: .
V gene: TRBV29-1
clone size: few

CDR3 protein: CASSLMGGTYGYTF
CDR3 DNA: TGTGCCAGCAGCTTAATGGGGGGCACCTATGGCTACACCTTC
J gene: TRBJ1-2
D gene: .
V gene: TRBV7-9
clone size: many

CDR3 protein: CASSPQTGNTEAFF
CDR3 DNA: TGTGCCAGCAGCCCTCAGACAGGGAACACTGAAGCTTTCTTT
J gene: TRBJ1-1
D gene: .
V gene: TRBV7-6
clone size: many

CDR3 protein: CASSLEGTQETQYF
CDR3 DNA: TGTGCCAGCAGCTTGGAAGGGACCCAAGAGACCCAGTACTTC
J gene: TRBJ2-5
D gene: .
V gene: TRBV5-5
clone size: many

CDR3 protein: CASSSRMEKLFF
CDR3 DNA: TGTGCCAGCAGTTCACGGATGGAAAAACTGTTTTTT
J gene: TRBJ1-4
D gene: .
V gene: TRBV7-9
clone size: .

CDR3 protein: CSARDERTYYGYTF
CDR3 DNA: TGCAGTGCTAGAGATGAACGGACCTACTATGGCTACACCTTC
J gene: TRBJ1-2
D gene: .
V gene: TRBV20-1
clone size: few

CDR3 protein: CASSPHWTGLRDTQYF
CDR3 DNA: TGTGCCAGCAGCCCCCATTGGACAGGGTTACGGGATACGCAGTATTTT
J gene: TRBJ2-3
D gene: TRBD1
V gene: TRBV7-8
clone size: .

CDR3 protein: CASSYSSDIRQPQHF
CDR3 DNA: TGTGCCAGCAGTTACTCATCGGACATCCGTCAGCCCCAGCATTTT
J gene: TRBJ1-5
D gene: .
V gene: TRBV6-6
clone size: few

CDR3 protein: CASSPDSSPYNEQFF
CDR3 DNA: TGTGCCAGCAGCCCCGACAGCAGCCCTTACAATGAGCAGTTCTTC
J gene: TRBJ2-1
D gene: .
V gene: TRBV28
clone size: few

CDR3 protein: CASSFGARGMAQYF
CDR3 DNA: TGTGCCAGCAGCTTCGGGGCCCGCGGGATGGCCCAGTACTTC
J gene: TRBJ2-5
D gene: .
V gene: TRBV7-9
clone size: few

CDR3 protein: CASSLGSTYSSGNTIYF
CDR3 DNA: TGTGCCAGCAGCTTGGGCAGCACGTATAGCTCTGGAAACACCATATATTTT
J gene: TRBJ1-3
D gene: .
V gene: TRBV7-9
clone size: .

CDR3 protein: CAWSVWADSDTEAFF
CDR3 DNA: TGTGCCTGGAGTGTATGGGCGGATTCTGACACTGAAGCTTTCTTT
J gene: TRBJ1-1
D gene: .
V gene: TRBV30
clone size: few

CDR3 protein: CASSLQGFQNTEAFF
CDR3 DNA: TGTGCCAGCAGCTTACAGGGATTCCAGAACACTGAAGCTTTCTTT
J gene: TRBJ1-1
D gene: .
V gene: TRBV6-1
clone size: many

CDR3 protein: CASSLVRLAARADTQYF
CDR3 DNA: TGTGCCAGCAGTTTAGTTCGACTAGCGGCCCGGGCAGATACGCAGTATTTT
J gene: TRBJ2-3
D gene: TRBD2
V gene: TRBV12-3/TRBV12-4
clone size: .

CDR3 protein: CASSFADSYEQYF
CDR3 DNA: TGTGCCAGCAGTTTCGCGGACTCCTACGAGCAGTACTTC
J gene: TRBJ2-7
D gene: .
V gene: TRBV27
clone size: many

CDR3 protein: CASSPRGREETQYF
CDR3 DNA: TGTGCCAGCAGCCCCAGGGGACGGGAAGAGACCCAGTACTTC
J gene: TRBJ2-5
D gene: .
V gene: TRBV6-6
clone size: many

CDR3 protein: CASSLAPGQGTNEQFF
CDR3 DNA: TGTGCCAGCAGTTTAGCCCCGGGACAGGGAACAAATGAGCAGTTCTTC
J gene: TRBJ2-1
D gene: TRBD1
V gene: TRBV12-3/TRBV12-4
clone size: few

CDR3 protein: CSARARSSYNSPLHF
CDR3 DNA: TGCAGTGCTAGAGCCAGAAGCTCCTATAATTCACCCCTCCACTTT
J gene: TRBJ1-6
D gene: .
V gene: TRBV20-1
clone size: few

CDR3 protein: CASSLGRAGGDNEQFF
CDR3 DNA: TGTGCCAGCAGCTTAGGCCGGGCAGGGGGCGACAATGAGCAGTTCTTC
J gene: TRBJ2-1
D gene: TRBD1
V gene: TRBV7-2
clone size: .

CDR3 protein: CASSDRGNYGYTF
CDR3 DNA: TGTGCCAGCAGTGACAGGGGAAACTATGGCTACACCTTC
J gene: TRBJ1-2
D gene: .
V gene: TRBV2
clone size: many

CDR3 protein: CASTSSGAMNTEAFF
CDR3 DNA: TGCGCCAGCACCTCCTCAGGGGCCATGAACACTGAAGCTTTCTTT
J gene: TRBJ1-1
D gene: .
V gene: TRBV10-2
clone size: .

CDR3 protein: CASSSRQYNEQFF
CDR3 DNA: TGTGCCAGCAGCTCCCGACAGTACAATGAGCAGTTCTTC
J gene: TRBJ2-1
D gene: .
V gene: TRBV9
clone size: many

CDR3 protein: CASSLYGSASNQPQHF
CDR3 DNA: TGTGCCAGCAGCTTGTACGGGTCAGCCTCAAATCAGCCCCAGCATTTT
J gene: TRBJ1-5
D gene: .
V gene: TRBV5-6
clone size: many

CDR3 protein: CASSPTGPVAFF
CDR3 DNA: TGTGCCAGCAGCCCCACGGGACCAGTAGCTTTCTTT
J gene: TRBJ1-1
D gene: .
V gene: TRBV14
clone size: .

CDR3 protein: CASSQGLNPNTEAFF
CDR3 DNA: TGCGCCAGCAGCCAAGGCCTTAACCCGAACACTGAAGCTTTCTTT
J gene: TRBJ1-1
D gene: .
V gene: TRBV4-3
clone size: many

CDR3 protein: CASSTGIRQPQHF
CDR3 DNA: TGTGCCAGCAGTACAGGGATTCGTCAGCCCCAGCATTTT
J gene: TRBJ1-5
D gene: .
V gene: TRBV6-2/TRBV6-3
clone size: few

CDR3 protein: CSARPGDNTEAFF
CDR3 DNA: TGCAGTGCTAGACCCGGGGACAACACTGAAGCTTTCTTT
J gene: TRBJ1-1
D gene: .
V gene: TRBV20-1
clone size: many